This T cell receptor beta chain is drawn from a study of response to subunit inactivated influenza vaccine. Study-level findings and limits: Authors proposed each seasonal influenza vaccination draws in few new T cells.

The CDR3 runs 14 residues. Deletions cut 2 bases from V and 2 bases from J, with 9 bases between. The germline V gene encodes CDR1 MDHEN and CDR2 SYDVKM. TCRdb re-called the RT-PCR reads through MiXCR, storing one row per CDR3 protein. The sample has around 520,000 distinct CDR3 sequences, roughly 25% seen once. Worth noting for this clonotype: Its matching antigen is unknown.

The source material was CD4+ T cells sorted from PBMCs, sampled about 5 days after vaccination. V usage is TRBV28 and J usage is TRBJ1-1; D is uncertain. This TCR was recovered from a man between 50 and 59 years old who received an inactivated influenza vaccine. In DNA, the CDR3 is TGTGCCAGCAGTTTAACACAGAGAAACACTGAAGCTTTCTTT. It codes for CASSLTQRNTEAFF.